This T cell receptor (beta chain) was retrieved from a study of blood T cells in healthy people across ages (dated by TCRdb to the mid-2010s). Concerning the study at large: Template switching captured roughly one uniquely barcoded TCR beta cDNA molecule per two T cells in model experiments. To avoid experimental bias, donors of different ages were distributed randomly across sequencing lanes. Age-related changes in TCR beta repertoire diversity were measured in the study by deep sequencing normalized with unique cDNA molecular identifiers. Two additional independent replicas of 1 million unique cDNA reads from the same blood draw were analyzed for two donors (one aged 18 to 30 and one aged 80 or older). The donors were split into four age groups: young (average 16 years), middle-aged (39), aged (more than 55) and long-lived (roughly 80).

Results the study describes overall, beyond this receptor: Observed TCR beta diversity correlated strongly with the percentage of naive T cells measured by flow cytometry. Bulk unsorted PBMC profiling prevented conclusive comparison of naive and antigen-experienced compartments. Compared with the aged group, the long-lived group had more naive CD4+ T cells, fewer expanded clones and increased TCR diversity, suggesting age selection. Estimates of total diversity from one million sequenced T cells were regarded as lower bounds and underestimates. Because the CMV infection status of the donors was unknown, age-related changes in expanded clonotypes may potentially have been confounded. Observed TCR beta diversity per million T cells fell roughly linearly with age, and a significant reduction was already apparent by age approximately 41.

From its cysteine to its phenylalanine, the CDR3 spans 13 amino acids. Only the CDR3 part of the read is kept: 39 bases, read in frame from the first base. CDR1 and CDR2 (LGHDT, YNNKEL) derive from the germline V gene (reference sequence). The junction carries 16 bases between V and J, which are trimmed by 4 bases and 10 bases respectively. The donors were about 40 Caucasian individuals from Russia, aged 6 to 90 years, who were systemically healthy. About 9.6 milliliters of peripheral blood were collected from each donor into EDTA-treated Vacutainer tubes. Ficoll-Paque density-gradient centrifugation was used to isolate PBMCs, with at least 6.5 million per sample. Trizol reagent was used to extract total RNA from the PBMCs, yielding at least 5 micrograms per sample. Naive CD45RAhigh/CD27high T cell percentages were measured by flow cytometry on a PBMC aliquot from every donor. To note about this clonotype: The specificity of this receptor is unknown. No base qualities exist here, and no much larger clone lies one base off it.

The protocol used for the library was 5' RACE. The second PCR ran for about 6 to 12 cycles and used a J-beta primer mix along with a sample-barcoded 5' primer. A template-switch 5' adaptor carrying 12 random nucleotides introduced a unique molecular identifier onto each TCR beta cDNA molecule. Each sample yielded at least 2.5 million CDR3-containing paired-end reads. First-strand cDNA was synthesized from all RNA with the Mint cDNA synthesis kit, primed by a TRBC-specific oligonucleotide. All cDNA was treated with uracil-DNA glycosylase and then went through a first 18-cycle PCR with the universal primers M1SS and BC2_uni_R. Under the source paper's analysis protocol: Each sample was normalized by randomly selecting 1 million high-quality reads, each carrying a distinct molecular identifier. Reads with shared molecular identifiers were discarded instead of being binned into consensus sequences. MiTCR, run with a Q25 quality threshold and the strictest error-elimination algorithm, handled CDR3 identification, clonotype clustering and error correction. A nonparametric unseen species model with Euler transformation was used to estimate a lower bound on total TCR beta diversity. TCRdb reanalyzed the raw reads on its own, using fastp at Q25 for trimming and MiXCR for clone calling, and kept in-frame beta chains. Entries are consolidated by CDR3 protein sequence, retaining the most common genes and DNA. These V and J calls derive from TCRdb rather than the authors' analysis. For this sample there are 1.5 million to 2 million distinct CDR3 sequences; 39% appear just once. Of the sample, under 25% is held by the ten largest clones.

This clonotype was sampled from a human donor in good health. Recombination joined TRBV3-1 with TRBJ1-2; perhaps TRBD1 is the D gene, with 5 bases matching. Sequencing input: blood. The CDR3 amino acid sequence is: CASSRTGDVVYTF. The nucleotide sequence reads as follows: TGTGCCAGCAGCCGTACAGGTGATGTGGTCTACACCTTC.